One sample yielded the 2 T cell receptor beta chains listed below, sequenced in a study of spatial heterogeneity in lung cancer. TCRdb re-called the 5' RACE reads with MiXCR, one entry per CDR3 protein. This sample has over 2,500 distinct CDR3 sequences; around 3.5% occur once, and the top ten carry 16%. No antigen is known for these receptors. Described time point: sample taken at primary tumor resection. Study-wide results and caveats: It was found that expanded intratumoral alpha and beta TCR counts tracked tumor mutation counts.

The material was lung tumor tissue, obtained at surgery. These receptors were taken from a male donor with early-stage non-small cell lung cancer.

This chain uses TRBV19 with TRBJ2-1, with 7 bases lining up with TRBD1. The CDR3 covers 13 residues. V shed 3 bases and J 4 bases; nucleotides not matched to a gene: 0. Germline CDR1 LNHDA, CDR2 SQIVND (reference sequence). The DNA for the CDR3 is TGTGCCAGTAGTATGGGACAGTACAATGAGCAGTTCTTC. Its protein product is CASSMGQYNEQFF.

This clonotype is termed medium-sized (0.01 to 0.1%). This chain uses TRBV20-1 with TRBJ1-6; no reliable D call. The length of the CDR3 is 13 residues. Germline assignment: CDR1 DFQATT and CDR2 SNEGSKA (reference sequence). V was shortened by 1 base and J by 6 bases, with 7 bases between the two germline ends. CDR3 residues: CSARGQPNSPLHF. The CDR3 DNA sequence: TGCAGTGCTAGAGGACAACCTAATTCACCCCTCCACTTT.